One sample yielded the 12 T cell receptor beta chains listed below, sequenced in a study of graft-versus-host responses after intestinal transplantation. Clones were read by immunoSEQ multiplex PCR, and TCRdb kept only the in-frame ones, dropping some. The profile shows some 5,000 clones, 72% of them singletons. The source material was PBMCs, sampled 510 to 550 days after intestinal transplant. Receptor source: a human patient who received an intestinal transplant, so some T cells may come from the graft donor.

The chain has TRBV18 and TRBJ2-5; D possibly matches TRBD1 or TRBD2 (6 bases each). The CDR3 runs 13 residues. CDR1 and CDR2 (germline): KGHSH, LQKENI. V was pared by 4 bases and J by 5 bases, with 11 bases between. CDR3 sequence: CASSRGAGETQYF. In nucleotides, the CDR3 is TGTGCCAGCTCACGGGGGGCCGGGGAGACCCAGTACTTC.

This sequence joins TRBV6-6 and TRBJ1-2; 11 bases line up with TRBD1. Per germline, CDR1 MNHNY and CDR2 SVGAGI (reference sequence). After removal of 2 bases from V and 2 bases from J, the junction contained 1 base not matched to a gene. The CDR3 sequence is 15 residues long. CDR3 loop: CASSYRTGGNYGYTF. The CDR3 nucleotides read TGTGCCAGCAGTTACCGGACAGGGGGCAACTATGGCTACACCTTC.

This clone was found a few times. This sequence joins TRBV5-5 and TRBJ2-7, with 11 bases that match TRBD2. CDR1 and CDR2 (germline): SGHKS, YYEKEE (reference sequence). With 2 bases clipped from V and 4 bases from J, the junction kept 5 bases outside the gene matches. The CDR3 extends over 15 amino acids. The CDR3 nucleotides read TGTGCCAGCAGCTTAGTTAGCGGGGGGGAATACGAGCAGTACTTC. Protein: CASSLVSGGEYEQYF. The entire variable domain, with the rest obtained from reference TRBV5-5 and TRBJ2-7, is as follows: DAGVTQSPTHLIKTRGQQVTLRCSPISGHKSVSWYQQVLGQGPQFIFQYYEKEERGRGNFPDRFSARQFPNYSSELNVNALLLGDSALYLCASSLVSGGEYEQYFGPGTRLTVT.

In regard to this clone: Other DNA sequences from this sample encode an identical CDR3 as well. The chain uses TRBV25-1 and TRBJ2-7, with 7 bases identical to TRBD2. The junction had 12 bases not matched to a gene; V was cut back by 1 base and J by 3 bases. Germline loops: CDR1 MGHDK, CDR2 SYGVNS. The CDR3 contains 17 residues. The CDR3 region is CASSESSGGGDYYEQYF. In DNA form, the CDR3 reads TGTGCCAGCAGTGAATCTTCCGGGGGAGGGGACTACTACGAGCAGTACTTC.

V gene TRBV27 combines with J gene TRBJ2-3, with D uncertain. V lost 0 bases, J lost 4 bases, and 8 bases lay in between. The CDR3 length is 14 residues. CDR1 is MNHEY, CDR2 SMNVEV, per germline (reference sequence). This chain's CDR3 is CASSLSGSADTQYF. CDR3 bases: TGTGCCAGCAGTTTATCCGGGTCCGCAGATACGCAGTATTTT.

The chain is built from TRBV5-1 and TRBJ1-1; tentatively, D is TRBD1 (6 bases). CDR3 length equals 15 residues. Germline assignment: CDR1 SGHRS and CDR2 YFSETQ. Trimming pared 0 bases from V and 3 bases from J, leaving 12 bases between. CDR3 loop: CASSLVGGRDTEAFF. Written as DNA, the CDR3 is TGCGCCAGCAGCTTGGTTGGGGGGCGCGACACTGAAGCTTTCTTT.

As to this clone: Mismatch with germline at one junction end may stem from a read error. Other DNA sequences within the sample encode an identical CDR3. CDR3 sequence reads: CASSQDLGFTNEKLFF. CDR3 nucleotides: TGCGCCAGCAGCCAAGATCTAGGTTTTACTAATGAAAAACTGTTTTTT. The V call is TRBV5-5, the J call TRBJ1-4; D is ambiguous. Looked up from germline, CDR1 is SGHKS and CDR2 is YYEKEE (reference sequence). The CDR3 loop spans 16 amino acids.

The chain carries TRBV7-9 and TRBJ2-6; D is unresolved. V was pared by 6 bases and J by 2 bases, with 5 bases between. The germline V gene encodes CDR1 SEHNR and CDR2 FQNEAQ (reference sequence). There are 13 residues in the CDR3. CDR3 nucleotide sequence: TGTGCCAGCAGTTTGACTGGGGCCAACGTCCTGACTTTC. Its protein product is CASSLTGANVLTF.

The table lists this clone with a few counts. The chain employs TRBV6-4 and TRBJ2-7, with D unresolved. Germline V gives CDR1 MRHNA, CDR2 SNTAGT. V shed 4 bases and J shed 5 bases, with 6 bases lying between them. This CDR3 comprises 11 residues. CDR3 amino acids: CASSAWDEQYF. The CDR3 DNA sequence: TGTGCCAGCAGTGCATGGGACGAGCAGTACTTC.

This clone appeared a few times. The chain uses TRBV10-3 and TRBJ1-1, with D tentatively TRBD1 (5 bases). This CDR3 is built from 16 residues. Germline V gene sequence: CDR1 ENHRY, CDR2 SYGVKD. The V gene lost 0 bases and the J gene lost 4 bases, with 15 bases spanning the gap. For the CDR3, the DNA is TGTGCCATCAGTGAGTCGAGAGGACAAAATCCCACTGAAGCTTTCTTT. Residues: CAISESRGQNPTEAFF.

This sequence joins TRBV11-3 and TRBJ1-1, with D possibly TRBD1 on 5 matching bases. The V end was cut by 8 bases, the J end by 0 bases, with 13 bases between. This CDR3 has 14 amino acids. The germline V gene has CDR1 SGHNT and CDR2 YENEEA. CDR3 in DNA: TGTGCCAGCTTGGGGGGAGTCATGAACACTGAAGCTTTCTTT. Its translation: CASLGGVMNTEAFF. Looking up the rest from reference TRBV11-3 and TRBJ1-1 gives the full variable domain: EAGVVQSPRYKIIEKKQPVAFWCNPISGHNTLYWYLQNLGQGPELLIRYENEEAVDDSQLPKDRFSAERLKGVDSTLKIQPAELGDSAVYLCASLGGVMNTEAFFGQGTRLTVV.

The rearrangement uses TRBV6-1 and TRBJ1-3; D not certain. This CDR3 contains 15 residues. Trimming pared 2 bases from V and 2 bases from J, leaving 10 bases between. From germline, CDR1 is MNHNS and CDR2 SASEGT. The CDR3 is CASSELGNPGNTIYF. The CDR3 region has the DNA TGTGCCAGCAGTGAACTGGGAAATCCTGGAAACACCATATATTTT.